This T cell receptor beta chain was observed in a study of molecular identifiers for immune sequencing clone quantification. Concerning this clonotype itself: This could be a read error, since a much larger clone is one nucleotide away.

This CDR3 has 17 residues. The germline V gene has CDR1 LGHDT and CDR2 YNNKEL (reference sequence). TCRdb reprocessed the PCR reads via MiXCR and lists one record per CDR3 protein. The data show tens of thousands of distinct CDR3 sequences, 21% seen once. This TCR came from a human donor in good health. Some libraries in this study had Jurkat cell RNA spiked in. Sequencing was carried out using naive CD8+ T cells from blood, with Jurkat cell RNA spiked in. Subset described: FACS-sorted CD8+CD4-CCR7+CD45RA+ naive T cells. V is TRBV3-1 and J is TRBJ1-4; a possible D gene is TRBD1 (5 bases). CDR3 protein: CASSHGRGRGSVEKPFF. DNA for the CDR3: TGTGCCAGCAGTCACGGGCGTGGTCGGGGGTCGGTCGAAAAACCGTTTTTT.